The 10 T cell receptor beta chains listed next were all sequenced from one sample in a study of cytomegalovirus exposure and HLA in healthy donors. Researchers ran the PCR with 60 Vbeta and 13 Jbeta primers. Using immunoSEQ multiplex PCR, the repertoire was profiled, and TCRdb retains in-frame clones only, with some absent. The repertoire holds approximately 140,000 clones, with roughly 78% as singletons. Material for sequencing was PBMCs. The source of these receptors is a man aged 45-65 years in good health and CMV-seropositive.

V usage is TRBV5-1 and J usage is TRBJ1-6; 8 bases map to TRBD1. The CDR3 runs to 14 residues. V shed 4 bases, J shed 8 bases, and the junction held 5 bases outside the gene matches. Germline V CDR1 and CDR2: SGHRS, YFSETQ. CDR3 DNA: TGCGCCAGCAGCCCGGGACAGGAGTATTCACCCCTCCACTTT. The encoded protein is CASSPGQEYSPLHF.

The rearrangement links TRBV28 to TRBJ1-1; D is perhaps TRBD1 (6 bases). The V and J ends lost 6 bases and 0 bases respectively, with 14 bases between them. This CDR3 spans 15 amino acids. Per the germline V gene, CDR1 is MDHEN and CDR2 is SYDVKM. Here the CDR3 reads CASRGGGDLNTEAFF. CDR3 nucleotide sequence: TGTGCCAGCAGGGGAGGGGGTGATTTGAACACTGAAGCTTTCTTT.

As DNA, the CDR3 is TGTGCCAGTCGGACAGAACAAGAGACCCAGTACTTC. It codes for CASRTEQETQYF. The gene calls are TRBV2 and TRBJ2-5; D perhaps matches TRBD1 (6 bases). CDR1 and CDR2 from the germline V gene are SNHLY and FYNNEI. Trimming pared 9 bases from V and 2 bases from J, leaving 10 bases between. This CDR3 is 12 amino acids long.

In nucleotides, the CDR3 is TGTGCCAGCAGAAATACAGGGACGGCAGAAGCTTTCTTT. Protein: CASRNTGTAEAFF. The genes are TRBV28 and TRBJ1-1; D is perhaps TRBD1 (6 bases). With 6 bases removed from V and 8 bases from J, the gap between germline ends came to 16 bases. Germline-derived CDR1 and CDR2 are MDHEN and SYDVKM. This CDR3 is built from 13 residues.

In nucleotides, the CDR3 is TGTGCCTGGAGTTTGGGACAGGGGTATGGCTACACCTTC. It specifies CAWSLGQGYGYTF. The chain employs TRBV30 and TRBJ1-2, with 10 bases aligning to TRBD1. The V gene end was trimmed by 2 bases and the J gene end by 5 bases; junction bases not matched to a gene: 2. The CDR3 length is 13 residues. Germline V gene sequence: CDR1 GTSNPN, CDR2 SVGIG (reference sequence).

The J gene is TRBJ2-3, the V gene TRBV29-1, with TRBD2 identical over 11 bases. The CDR3 consists of 21 residues. The germline CDR1 and CDR2 sequences are SQVTM and ANQGSEA. The junction had 22 bases not matched to a gene; V was cut back by 5 bases and J by 0 bases. As DNA, the CDR3 is TGCAGCGTTCCGATTCGATATAGACTAGCGGGACTTGGGGGTAGCACAGATACGCAGTATTTT. This codes for CSVPIRYRLAGLGGSTDTQYF.

V usage is TRBV20-1 and J usage is TRBJ2-7, with D maybe TRBD1 (5 bases). The CDR3 covers 11 residues. Germline V CDR1 and CDR2: DFQATT, SNEGSKA (reference sequence). Trimming left V 5 bases short and J 6 bases short, with 11 bases between. This CDR3 reads CSARRASEQYF. CDR3 DNA: TGCAGTGCTCGCAGGGCGAGCGAGCAGTACTTC.

This clone appeared a few times. CDR3 nucleotide sequence: TGTGCCAGCAGCTTAGCGGGAGGCGGGGAGCTGTTTTTT. Its protein is CASSLAGGGELFF. This chain uses TRBV7-9 with TRBJ2-2; D might be TRBD2 (6 bases). Looked up from germline, CDR1 is SEHNR and CDR2 is FQNEAQ (reference sequence). The CDR3 contains 13 residues. V lost 0 bases and J 7 bases, leaving 6 bases between the germline ends.

The V gene is TRBV2, the J gene TRBJ1-5, with a possible D match to TRBD1 (6 bases). Trimming left V 3 bases short and J 0 bases short, with 9 bases between. The CDR3 spans 15 residues. Germline V gives CDR1 SNHLY, CDR2 FYNNEI. The CDR3 region has the DNA TGTGCCAGCAGTGACAGGGGATATAGCAATCAGCCCCAGCATTTT. Translation: CASSDRGYSNQPQHF.

The chain recombines TRBV29-1 with TRBJ2-2, with 7 bases aligning to TRBD1. The V gene's germline CDR1 is SQVTM and CDR2 ANQGSEA. The CDR3 runs 15 residues. J lost 5 bases, V lost 0 bases, and 6 bases had no gene match. The CDR3 loop reads CSVEDGQGVTGELFF. The CDR3 coding sequence is TGCAGCGTTGAAGATGGGCAGGGGGTAACCGGGGAGCTGTTTTTT.